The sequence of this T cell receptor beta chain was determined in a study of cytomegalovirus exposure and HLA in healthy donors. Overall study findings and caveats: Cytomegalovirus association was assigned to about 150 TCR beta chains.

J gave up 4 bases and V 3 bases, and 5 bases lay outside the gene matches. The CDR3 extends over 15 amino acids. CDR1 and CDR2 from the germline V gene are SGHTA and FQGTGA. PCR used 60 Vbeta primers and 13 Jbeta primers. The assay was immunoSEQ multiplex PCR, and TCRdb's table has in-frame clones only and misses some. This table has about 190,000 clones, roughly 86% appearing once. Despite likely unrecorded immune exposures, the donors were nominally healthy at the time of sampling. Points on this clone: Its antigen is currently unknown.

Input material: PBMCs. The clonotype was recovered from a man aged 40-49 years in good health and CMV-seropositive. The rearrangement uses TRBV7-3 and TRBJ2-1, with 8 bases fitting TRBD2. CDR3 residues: CASSLGSGEYNEQFF. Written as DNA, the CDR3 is TGTGCCAGCAGCTTGGGTAGCGGGGAATACAATGAGCAGTTCTTC.